A selection of T cell receptor beta chains follows, all from one sample in a study of blood T cell repertoires in COVID-19. Measured with immunoSEQ multiplex PCR; TCRdb has only the in-frame clones, and not every one. The top ten clones hold about an eighth of a sample with about 210,000 clones, approximately 78% of them seen once. Sequenced material: peripheral blood. These TCRs come from a woman aged 40 to 50 with acute or convalescent COVID-19. CDR3s leave out the opening cysteine and the closing phenylalanine or tryptophan.

CDR3 protein | J gene | V gene
AISEGTGDSYEQY | TRBJ2-7 | TRBV10-3
ASSQRQNDDGYT | TRBJ1-2 | TRBV18
ASSPQYGSSYNEQF | TRBJ2-1 | TRBV7-6
ASSRTSGGARADTQY | TRBJ2-3 | TRBV9
ASSTTETSRLGYT | TRBJ1-2 | TRBV9
ASRRTGDTEAF | TRBJ1-1 | TRBV27
ASKQGAVSYEQY | TRBJ2-7 | TRBV2
ATSPASGGAGNTGELF | TRBJ2-2 | TRBV24-1
ASSHPGQGNNEQF | TRBJ2-1 | TRBV10-1
ASSPRQVNTEAF | TRBJ1-1 | TRBV7-9
ASSLRQATEAF | TRBJ1-1 | TRBV5-1
ASRRAGAGTGELF | TRBJ2-2 | TRBV27
SVVQRSSYEQY | TRBJ2-7 | TRBV29-1
ARKASGSHGEETQY | TRBJ2-5 | TRBV5-3
ASSLTGTRVSSSYEQY | TRBJ2-7 | TRBV27
ASILSGANVLT | TRBJ2-6 | TRBV7-9
ASSEADEAF | TRBJ1-1 | TRBV2
ASSLSGGGETQY | TRBJ2-5 | TRBV27
ASGSLGTYRDYGYT | TRBJ1-2 | TRBV27
ASTPPSPGHMNTEAF | TRBJ1-1 | TRBV19
ASSQDATGGSYT | TRBJ1-2 | TRBV4-2
ASSESLGLAGSPLH | TRBJ1-6 | TRBV25-1
ASSPGEGRGYT | TRBJ1-2 | TRBV11-2
ASSQTSSTDTQY | TRBJ2-3 | TRBV9
AWSPPGKREETQY | TRBJ2-3 | TRBV30
ASGDQQGWVDGYT | TRBJ1-2 | TRBV27
ASADRGLSYEQY | TRBJ2-7 | TRBV18
ALPGLNTEAF | TRBJ1-1 | TRBV19
ASMRGGSTEAF | TRBJ1-1 | TRBV5-1
ASSPGPTGVSERLF | TRBJ1-4 | TRBV2
ASSLTRDSPLH | TRBJ1-6 | TRBV19
ASSYRGNEKLF | TRBJ1-4 | TRBV6-6
ASSPRQVNTEAF | TRBJ1-1 | TRBV18
ASNSPTDTQY | TRBJ2-3 | TRBV6-5
AWTRDRGASYEQY | TRBJ2-7 | TRBV30
ASSTGGSYGYT | TRBJ1-2 | TRBV5-6
ASSRDTQPQH | TRBJ1-5 | TRBV5-4